The clone carrying this T cell receptor beta chain was detected ten times or more. Antigen specificity is unknown. The data were taken from a study of T cells in Graves' hyperthyroidism and ophthalmopathy. Findings and limits, study-wide: A model built on 13 V-J features separated ophthalmopathy from stable hyperthyroidism. Researchers found most expanded thyroid clonotypes above 0.001 in blood as well.

The V end lost 4 bases, the J end lost 6 bases, and 11 bases lay between the germline ends. The CDR3 covers 13 residues. Lactation, pregnancy, other autoimmune disease or uncontrolled infection excluded patients. Used for diagnoses were clinical symptoms, serum thyroxine and TRAb, thyroid ultrasound and orbital computed tomography. Amplified TCR beta CDR3 regions came from RNA transcripts. Researchers ran a first-round RT-PCR on the TCR CDR3 using the HTBI primer set. TCRdb recomputed calls from the multiplex PCR reads with MiXCR, one row per CDR3 protein. This sample has around 210,000 distinct CDR3 sequences, with about a sixth found just once.

The V call is TRBV12-3 or TRBV12-4, the J call TRBJ2-3; D call uncertain. Source material: blood. The sequence was collected from a woman in her 50s with Graves' hyperthyroidism. This chain's CDR3 is CASSSPAGDTQYF. For the CDR3, the DNA is TGTGCCAGCAGTTCCCCCGCTGGGGATACGCAGTATTTT.